These 4 T cell receptor beta chains came from one sample sequenced in a study of T-cell reconstitution after alpha-beta-depleted transplantation in children. The TCRbeta library was prepared with unique molecular identifiers. TCRdb called the PCR reads again in MiXCR, with one record for every CDR3 protein. Among around 580,000 distinct CDR3 sequences listed, around 27% were seen once. Material: PBMCs, obtained before TCRalphabeta/CD19-depleted stem cell transplant. The receptors come from a boy less than two years old with Wiskott-Aldrich syndrome, due to receive a stem cell transplant.

In this sample, this clonotype turned up once. The V and J genes are TRBV5-6 and TRBJ2-3, with TRBD1 identical over 8 bases. Germline V CDR1 and CDR2: SGHDT, YYEEEE. There are 19 residues in the CDR3. V lost 6 bases to trimming and J lost 5 bases; unmatched junction nucleotides: 23. The CDR3 is CASTNPAGGAGNVGDTQYF. In DNA, the CDR3 is TGTGCCAGCACCAACCCCGCAGGGGGCGCGGGAAACGTGGGAGATACGCAGTATTTT.

V and J are TRBV20-1 and TRBJ1-2, with D hard to call. The germline V gene encodes CDR1 DFQATT and CDR2 SNEGSKA (reference sequence). The CDR3 has 12 residues. Trimming removed 5 bases from V and 5 bases from J, with 12 bases in between. The CDR3 DNA sequence: TGCAGTGCTCTCCAGTTGGGGTATGGCTACACCTTC. Amino acids: CSALQLGYGYTF.

This clonotype has a handful of counts. The genes are TRBV20-1 and TRBJ2-7; 10 bases agree with TRBD1. The CDR3 covers 15 residues. The J segment lost 2 bases and the V segment lost 1 base, leaving 5 bases of the junction unmatched. Germline V gene sequence: CDR1 DFQATT, CDR2 SNEGSKA (reference sequence). The CDR3 DNA reads as TGCAGTGCTAGAGTCGAGACAGGGGGCCCCTACGAGCAGTACTTC. Translating it yields CSARVETGGPYEQYF.

The CDR3 protein is CAISESDSGAYNEQFF. The CDR3 DNA follows: TGTGCCATCAGTGAGTCGGATAGCGGGGCCTACAATGAGCAGTTCTTC. The chain joins TRBV10-3 to TRBJ2-1; 8 nucleotides agree with TRBD2. The V and J ends lost 0 bases and 2 bases, in that order; junction bases with no gene match: 3. This CDR3 has 16 amino acids. Germline V gene sequence: CDR1 ENHRY, CDR2 SYGVKD.